This T cell receptor (beta chain) was identified during a study of early stage breast cancer tumors. The wider study: ER+/PR+/HER2- status applied to about 80% of the 16 invasive breast tumors.

General study findings and limits: Comparing each tissue with blood distinguished tumor from normal in about 85% of the 16 patients.

With regard to this clone: Antigen unknown.

Clones were sequenced by immunoSEQ multiplex PCR, and TCRdb holds only the in-frame ones, with some missing. This table holds tens of thousands of clones, roughly three quarters found once. This CDR3 has 14 amino acids. CDR1 and CDR2 from the germline V gene are SEHNR and FQNEAQ (reference sequence). Trimming removed 2 bases at V and 5 bases at J, with 12 bases between. The source is a person between 60 and 70 years old with breast cancer. The sequenced material came from blood. This chain uses TRBV7-9 with TRBJ1-1, with D unclear. CDR3 nucleotides: TGTGCCAGCAGCTTACCAGGTGTCGGAACTGAAGCTTTCTTT. It translates to CASSLPGVGTEAFF.